Given below is one T cell receptor beta chain in context. What it binds is unknown. Around 96,000 TCR templates were measured in each sample. Data came from immunoSEQ multiplex PCR; TCRdb stores just in-frame clones and leaves some out. The table lists 90,000 to 120,000 clones, about 90% of them singletons. The sample comes from a study of siplizumab effects on memory and regulatory T cells. General study points: Unstimulated subset assignment was obtained for only a minor fraction of alloreactive clones. In the presence of siplizumab, alloreactive sequences traceable to unstimulated CD4+ memory cells were significantly reduced.

CDR3 length: 16 amino acids. V lost 4 bases, J lost 0 bases, and 6 bases stayed unmatched. Germline values: CDR1 SGDLS, CDR2 YYNGEE. V usage is TRBV9 and J usage is TRBJ2-4; 8 bases align to TRBD1. The sample comprised CD4+ T cells sorted from blood. The receptor was isolated from a human donor in good health. Some clones in this sample may be carry-over from other donors' samples. The CDR3 DNA reads as TGTGCCAGCAGCTGGGGACAGGACGCAGCCAAAAACATTCAGTACTTC. It is translated as CASSWGQDAAKNIQYF.